This TCR beta chain stems from a study of T cell repertoires in cytomegalovirus infection. Study background: HLA-B-restricted CMV epitopes that are well studied, plus recently identified HLA-C-restricted ones, were used by the study. A matching HLA type, together with CMV infection, was signaled by public TCR beta signatures. Findings of the study overall: HLA-C-restricted CMV clonotypes gave the most frequent clonotype in two of eight donors. The cumulative frequency of public TCR beta families identified carriers of CMV plus the relevant HLA.

The table lists this clonotype with a few counts. The antigen is undetermined. MiXCR was run by TCRdb on the reads, yielding one entry per CDR3 protein. The data show about half a million distinct CDR3 sequences, roughly 34% seen once. The receptor was derived from a human donor in good health (CMV status not recorded). Some clones in this sample may be carry-over from other donors' samples. The material was cultured PBMCs, obtained from culture after CMV antigen stimulation.

CDR3: CASRTGLADTQYF. In DNA form, the CDR3 reads TGTGCCAGCAGGACGGGATTAGCAGATACGCAGTATTTT. The rearrangement joins TRBV12-3 or TRBV12-4 to TRBJ2-3; a possible D gene is TRBD2 (5 bases). This CDR3 has 13 residues. Trimming stripped 6 bases from V and 4 bases from J, with 11 bases between.